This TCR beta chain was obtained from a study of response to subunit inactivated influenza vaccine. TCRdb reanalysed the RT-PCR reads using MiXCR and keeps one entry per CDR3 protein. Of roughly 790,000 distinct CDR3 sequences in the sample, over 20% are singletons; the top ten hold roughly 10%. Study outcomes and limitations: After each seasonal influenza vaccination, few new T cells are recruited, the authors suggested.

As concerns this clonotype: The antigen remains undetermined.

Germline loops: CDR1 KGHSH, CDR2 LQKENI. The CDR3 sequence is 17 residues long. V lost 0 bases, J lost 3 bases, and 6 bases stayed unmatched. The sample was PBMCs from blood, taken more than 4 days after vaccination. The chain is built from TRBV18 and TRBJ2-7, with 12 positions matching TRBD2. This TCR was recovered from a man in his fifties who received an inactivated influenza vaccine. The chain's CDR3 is CASSPPNTLAGGYEQYF. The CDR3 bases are TGTGCCAGCTCACCACCAAACACACTAGCGGGGGGCTACGAGCAGTACTTC.